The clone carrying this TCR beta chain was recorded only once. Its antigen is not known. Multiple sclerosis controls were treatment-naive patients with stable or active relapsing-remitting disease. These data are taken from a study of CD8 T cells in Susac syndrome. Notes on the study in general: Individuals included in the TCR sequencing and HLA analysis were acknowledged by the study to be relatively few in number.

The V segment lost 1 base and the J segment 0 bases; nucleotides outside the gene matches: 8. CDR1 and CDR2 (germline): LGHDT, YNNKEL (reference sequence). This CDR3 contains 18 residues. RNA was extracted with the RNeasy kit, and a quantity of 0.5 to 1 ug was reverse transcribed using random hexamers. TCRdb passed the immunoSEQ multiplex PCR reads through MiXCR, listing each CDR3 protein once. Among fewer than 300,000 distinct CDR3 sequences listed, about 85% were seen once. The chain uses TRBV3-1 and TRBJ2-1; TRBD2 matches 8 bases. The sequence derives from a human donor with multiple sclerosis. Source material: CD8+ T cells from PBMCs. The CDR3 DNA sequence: TGTGCCAGCAGCCAAGTGAATCGGGAGGGAAGCTCCTACAATGAGCAGTTCTTC. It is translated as CASSQVNREGSSYNEQFF.